This section outlines one T cell receptor (beta chain) sequence together with its context. In its sample, this clonotype was seen many times. The specificity of this receptor is unknown. Per-base quality was not reported, and no clone a single base away is much larger than it. The data were taken from a study of immune characterization of retroperitoneal liposarcoma (dated by TCRdb to the late 2010s). The trim is 5 bases for V and 1 base for J, with a gap of 9 bases between the germline ends. From the cysteine up to the phenylalanine, the CDR3 has a length of 14 residues. The sequence is cut down to CDR3 DNA, 42 bases in frame from base 1. Receptor libraries were prepared by PCR. Instrument used: NextSeq 500. TCRdb handled the public reads itself, with Q25 trimming in fastp and clone calling in MiXCR, and kept productive beta chains. Under each unique CDR3 protein, matching rows form one entry showing the most common genes and DNA. The sample table shows roughly 11,000 distinct CDR3 sequences, and approximately 24% are seen once. Approximately 9% of the sample is taken by the ten largest.

Sequenced input: blood. This TCR came from a female donor with retroperitoneal liposarcoma. Recombination linked TRBV12-3 or TRBV12-4 to TRBJ2-4, and possibly TRBD2, on 5 matching bases. The CDR3 is CASSDGVAKNIQYF. The nucleotides are TGTGCCAGCAGTGACGGGGTGGCCAAAAACATTCAGTACTTC.